Below are 30 T cell receptor beta chains sequenced from a single sample in a study of T-cell reconstitution after alpha-beta-depleted transplantation in children. The TCRbeta library incorporated unique molecular identifiers. From the PCR reads, TCRdb called clonotypes with MiXCR, one entry per CDR3 protein. The repertoire includes 77,000 or so distinct CDR3 sequences, 18% of them detected once, and 50% to 65% sits in the top ten. Sequenced here: PBMCs, mostly from graft donor cells, sampled 360 days after TCRalphabeta/CD19-depleted stem cell transplant. The source is a male patient aged 2 to 9 who had a stem cell transplant for acute lymphoblastic leukemia, so the T cells may come from the graft donor.

V usage is TRBV12-3 or TRBV12-4 and J usage is TRBJ2-1, with 9 bases identical to TRBD2. The CDR3 loop spans 16 amino acids. V was pared by 4 bases and J by 9 bases, with 13 bases of the junction left unmatched. The chain's CDR3 is CASSSYYGGRASEQFF. The CDR3 DNA reads TGTGCCAGCAGTTCCTACTACGGCGGGAGGGCCAGTGAGCAGTTCTTC.

At least ten counts were recorded for this clonotype. This sequence joins TRBV5-1 and TRBJ2-3, with D possibly being TRBD2 (6 bases). The CDR3 runs to 15 residues. V was trimmed by 0 bases and J by 4 bases, leaving 12 bases between them. CDR1 is SGHRS, CDR2 YFSETQ, per germline. The CDR3 coding sequence is TGCGCCAGCAGCTTGGTTGCGCGGGACGCAGATACGCAGTATTTT. Translation: CASSLVARDADTQYF.

In this sample, this clonotype turned up a few times. The chain recombines TRBV18 with TRBJ1-2; weak D call: TRBD1 (6 bases). With 6 bases removed from V and 4 bases from J, the gap between germline ends came to 12 bases. Germline V CDR1 and CDR2: KGHSH, LQKENI. The CDR3 length is 13 residues. The CDR3 nucleotides are TGTGCCAGCTCCAGGGGCAGAGCCTATGGCTACACCTTC. Encoded protein: CASSRGRAYGYTF.

V and J are TRBV5-1 and TRBJ1-2, with a possible D match to TRBD1 (5 bases). V was cut by 3 bases and J by 4 bases, with 10 bases left in between. Germline assignment: CDR1 SGHRS and CDR2 YFSETQ. The CDR3 loop spans 13 amino acids. Here the CDR3 DNA reads TGCGCCAGCAGCTCGGGACCGGTCTATGGCTACACCTTC. Protein: CASSSGPVYGYTF.

This clonotype turned up a few times. This chain connects TRBV29-1 to TRBJ1-4, with D possibly matching TRBD1 (5 bases). Trimming removed 7 bases from V and 8 bases from J, with 14 bases in between. Germline CDR1 and CDR2: SQVTM and ANQGSEA. The CDR3 covers 12 residues. Here the CDR3 reads CSARKWGEKLFF. DNA of the CDR3: TGCAGCGCACGGAAGTGGGGCGAAAAACTGTTTTTT.

This clonotype was found many times. The chain employs TRBV7-9 and TRBJ2-5, with D perhaps TRBD2 (6 bases). The CDR3 has 14 residues. Germline V lookup: CDR1 SEHNR, CDR2 FQNEAQ (reference sequence). Between the trimmed V and J ends, which lost 4 bases and 5 bases, there was a span of 14 bases. Here the CDR3 DNA reads TGTGCCAGCAGCTCGAGAGGCGGGACGGAGACCCAGTACTTC. Protein product: CASSSRGGTETQYF.

The gene calls are TRBV12-3 or TRBV12-4 and TRBJ2-1, with 7 bases fitting TRBD2. J gave up 3 bases and V 5 bases, and 7 bases lay outside the gene matches. This CDR3 is built from 15 residues. The CDR3 bases are TGTGCCAGCAGTCCCCAGCGGGGCCTCTACAATGAGCAGTTCTTC. Translating gives CASSPQRGLYNEQFF.

This clonotype has only a few counts. This chain connects TRBV4-1 to TRBJ2-1, with D perhaps given as TRBD1 or TRBD2 (5 bases each). The germline V gene has CDR1 MGHRA and CDR2 YSYEKL. The CDR3 loop spans 17 amino acids. V dropped 2 bases and J dropped 5 bases, with 19 bases sitting between them. The CDR3 here is CASSQSGHGSSHNEQFF. The CDR3 DNA is TGCGCCAGCAGCCAATCGGGGCATGGAAGTTCGCACAATGAGCAGTTCTTC.

This clonotype was counted ten times or more. The chain combines TRBV18 with TRBJ1-1; D not certain. Germline loops: CDR1 KGHSH, CDR2 LQKENI. The CDR3 consists of 13 residues. Trimming pared 6 bases from V and 1 base from J, leaving 9 bases between. The CDR3 spells CASSQTKNTEAFF. The CDR3 coding sequence is TGTGCCAGCTCGCAAACGAAGAACACTGAAGCTTTCTTT.

Only a few counts were recorded for this clonotype. The CDR3 nucleotides read TGTGCCAGCAGTTGGCTAGCGGCATACGAGCAGTACTTC. It translates to CASSWLAAYEQYF. The chain is built from TRBV12-3 or TRBV12-4 and TRBJ2-7; 7 bases map to TRBD2. Losses at the gene ends were 4 bases for V and 4 bases for J; bases not matched to a gene: 4. The CDR3 length is 13 residues.

This sequence joins TRBV28 and TRBJ1-1; TRBD1 is a possible D gene (5 bases). Germline CDR1 MDHEN, CDR2 SYDVKM. The CDR3 consists of 16 residues. Trimming cost V 1 base and J 0 bases, with 12 bases left between them. As DNA, the CDR3 is TGTGCCAGCAGTTTATCGGAGGGGACGGTGAACACTGAAGCTTTCTTT. The encoded protein is CASSLSEGTVNTEAFF.

This clonotype has a handful of counts. The V gene is TRBV2, the J gene TRBJ2-3; 8 positions match TRBD2. The CDR3 extends over 15 amino acids. J lost 2 bases, V lost 7 bases, and 8 bases had no gene match. Germline CDR1 reads SNHLY; CDR2 reads FYNNEI. The CDR3 spells CASIRRTSYTDTQYF. Written as DNA, the CDR3 is TGTGCCAGCATCAGGCGGACTAGCTACACAGATACGCAGTATTTT.

Only a few counts were recorded for this clonotype. The rearrangement uses TRBV7-2 and TRBJ2-7; D is ambiguous. Trimming cost V 3 bases and J 2 bases, with 8 bases left between them. The CDR3 is 13 amino acids. Germline CDR1 is SGHTA and CDR2 is FQGNSA. The CDR3 is CASSFRVPYEQYF. The CDR3 DNA follows: TGTGCCAGCAGCTTTAGGGTGCCCTACGAGCAGTACTTC.

This clonotype was detected a few times. The V gene is TRBV6-5, the J gene TRBJ1-1, with 7 positions matching TRBD1. Germline V gene data show CDR1 as MNHEY and CDR2 as SVGAGI. V dropped 1 base and J dropped 0; count of bases not matched to a gene: 5. This CDR3 contains 16 residues. In DNA, the CDR3 is TGTGCCAGCAGTTACTACGGCAGGGGGATGAACACTGAAGCTTTCTTT. It translates to CASSYYGRGMNTEAFF.

This clonotype occurred a few times. The V gene is TRBV24-1, the J gene TRBJ2-7; no clear D. The CDR3 loop spans 14 amino acids. Germline values: CDR1 KGHDR, CDR2 SFDVKD. Trimming removed 4 bases at V and 3 bases at J, with 12 bases between. CDR3 in DNA: TGTGCCACCAGTGACTCCGACACGCGCTACGAGCAGTACTTC. Protein product: CATSDSDTRYEQYF.

This chain connects TRBV5-1 to TRBJ1-1; TRBD1 is a possible D gene (5 bases). V was trimmed by 4 bases and J by 5 bases, leaving 15 bases between them. Per germline, CDR1 SGHRS and CDR2 YFSETQ. There are 14 residues in the CDR3. CDR3 amino acids: CASSIRGRGTEAFF. The DNA for the CDR3 is TGCGCCAGCAGCATCCGGGGACGCGGTACTGAAGCTTTCTTT. Full variable domain (remainder filled in from reference TRBV5-1 and TRBJ1-1): KAGVTQTPRYLIKTRGQQVTLSCSPISGHRSVSWYQQTPGQGLQFLFEYFSETQRNKGNFPGRFSGRQFSNSRSEMNVSTLELGDSALYLCASSIRGRGTEAFFGQGTRLTVV.

This rearrangement joins TRBV5-1 to TRBJ2-1, with 10 bases identical to TRBD2. V gave up 4 bases and J gave up 1 base; unmatched junction bases: 11. Germline V gene lookup returns CDR1 SGHRS and CDR2 YFSETQ. CDR3 length: 18 residues. Written as DNA, the CDR3 is TGCGCCAGCAGCCCCGGACTGCTAGCGGGAGTATCCTACAATGAGCAGTTCTTC. It yields the protein CASSPGLLAGVSYNEQFF.

This clonotype was observed many times. The J gene is TRBJ2-3, the V gene TRBV27; 7 bases are a match to TRBD2. The CDR3 is 17 residues long. Trimming cost V 4 bases and J 2 bases; bases outside gene matches: 12. Germline loops: CDR1 MNHEY, CDR2 SMNVEV (reference sequence). The chain's CDR3 is CASSYLAVLGATDTQYF. Written as DNA, the CDR3 is TGTGCCAGCAGTTACCTAGCGGTCCTTGGGGCCACAGATACGCAGTATTTT.

The V gene is TRBV7-9, the J gene TRBJ2-7; 8 positions match TRBD1. The trim removed 6 bases at V and 5 bases at J, leaving 9 bases unmatched. This CDR3 comprises 14 residues. The V gene's germline CDR1 is SEHNR and CDR2 FQNEAQ (reference sequence). CDR3: CASRQAGGLHEQYF. Here the CDR3 DNA reads TGTGCCAGCAGGCAGGCAGGGGGCTTACACGAGCAGTACTTC.

This clonotype occurred many times. This sequence joins TRBV12-3 or TRBV12-4 and TRBJ2-7; D ambiguous. This CDR3 has 12 residues. Between the trimmed V and J ends, which lost 3 bases and 5 bases, there was a span of 8 bases. The CDR3: CASSLPLDEQYF. Here the CDR3 DNA reads TGTGCCAGCAGTTTGCCCCTTGACGAGCAGTACTTC.

V and J are TRBV5-1 and TRBJ2-1, with 7 bases matching TRBD1. Unmatched junction bases numbered 21, after V lost 1 base and J lost 5 bases. This CDR3 region has 20 residues. Germline CDR1 SGHRS, CDR2 YFSETQ. CDR3 region: CASSLHVYRGVYQLNNEQFF. For the CDR3, the DNA is TGCGCCAGCAGCTTGCATGTGTACAGGGGCGTCTACCAATTGAACAATGAGCAGTTCTTC.

This clonotype has ten or more counts. The chain links TRBV29-1 to TRBJ1-3; a weak D match, TRBD1 (5 bases). The germline V and J ends were trimmed by 6 bases and 0 bases, with 18 bases remaining between them. Looked up from germline, CDR1 is SQVTM and CDR2 is ANQGSEA. The CDR3 runs 16 residues. The CDR3 protein is CSVRVGTVSSGNTIYF. As DNA, the CDR3 is TGCAGCGTCCGAGTCGGGACTGTGAGCTCTGGAAACACCATATATTTT.

This sequence joins TRBV25-1 and TRBJ2-5; D remains ambiguous. The V gene's germline CDR1 is MGHDK and CDR2 SYGVNS. V was clipped by 5 bases and J by 7 bases, with 14 bases between them. This CDR3 region has 13 residues. In DNA, the CDR3 is TGTGCCAGCAGTATTGACGGCCCGGGGACCCAGTACTTC. Its translation is CASSIDGPGTQYF.

This clonotype has more than one count but fewer than ten. The CDR3 coding sequence is TGTGCCAGCAGCGACCGGACTTATACGCAGTATTTT. Its translation is CASSDRTYTQYF. This sequence joins TRBV7-2 and TRBJ2-3; weak D call: TRBD2 (5 bases). V lost 5 bases to trimming and J lost 7 bases, with 10 bases between them. The CDR3 totals 12 residues. The germline CDR1 and CDR2 sequences are SGHTA and FQGNSA.

J is TRBJ2-7 and V is TRBV20-1; 11 bases map to TRBD2. From germline, CDR1 is DFQATT and CDR2 SNEGSKA (reference sequence). The CDR3 has 13 amino acids. Germline trimming cut 1 base from V and 6 bases from J; bases unmatched to any gene: 2. The CDR3 sequence: CSARASGRSEQYF. For the CDR3, the DNA is TGCAGTGCTAGAGCTAGCGGGAGGAGCGAGCAGTACTTC.

The chain has TRBV11-1 and TRBJ2-1, with 14 bases matching TRBD2. Germline CDR1 reads SGHAT; CDR2 reads FQDESV (reference sequence). The CDR3 runs to 17 residues. With V trimmed by 9 bases and J by 0 bases, 7 bases remained unmatched. In DNA form, the CDR3 reads TGTGCCAGTCCGGGACTAGCGGGAGACCGCTCCTACAATGAGCAGTTCTTC. Its translation: CASPGLAGDRSYNEQFF. The variable domain in full, completed from reference TRBV11-1 and TRBJ2-1, reads EAEVAQSPRYKITEKSQAVAFWCDPISGHATLYWYRQILGQGPELLVQFQDESVVDDSQLPKDRFSAERLKGVDSTLKIQPAELGDSAMYLCASPGLAGDRSYNEQFFGPGTRLTVL.

This clonotype has at least ten counts. V and J are TRBV29-1 and TRBJ2-7; D is undetermined. V was clipped by 5 bases and J by 2 bases, with 10 bases between them. CDR1 is SQVTM and CDR2 is ANQGSEA in the germline V gene. This CDR3 has 12 residues. The CDR3 protein is CSVLRVTYEQYF. CDR3 in DNA: TGCAGCGTTCTAAGGGTGACCTACGAGCAGTACTTC.

This chain connects TRBV4-1 to TRBJ2-7, with 9 bases identical to TRBD1. V was clipped by 1 base and J by 4 bases; unmatched bases: 11. Germline V gives CDR1 MGHRA, CDR2 YSYEKL. The CDR3 length is 17 residues. As DNA, the CDR3 is TGCGCCAGCAGCCAAGTTTCTCCCTGGGACAGGGAGTACGAGCAGTACTTC. Protein product: CASSQVSPWDREYEQYF.

This clonotype was seen a few times. The rearrangement links TRBV10-3 to TRBJ2-1; tentatively, D is TRBD2 (6 bases). The CDR3 runs to 14 residues. Germline-derived CDR1 and CDR2 are ENHRY and SYGVKD. The V and J ends lost 10 bases and 1 base respectively, with 14 bases between them. As DNA, the CDR3 is TGTGCCACCCTAGCGTCCCTTTCCTACAATGAGCAGTTCTTC. This translates into CATLASLSYNEQFF.

There are a few counts of this clonotype. V is TRBV12-3 or TRBV12-4 and J is TRBJ2-2; 10 bases match TRBD2. The CDR3 has 15 residues. The V and J ends lost 3 bases and 9 bases, in that order; junction bases with no gene match: 7. The CDR3: CASSLGPSGSRELFF. CDR3 nucleotides: TGTGCCAGCAGTTTGGGGCCTAGCGGGAGTAGGGAGCTGTTTTTT.